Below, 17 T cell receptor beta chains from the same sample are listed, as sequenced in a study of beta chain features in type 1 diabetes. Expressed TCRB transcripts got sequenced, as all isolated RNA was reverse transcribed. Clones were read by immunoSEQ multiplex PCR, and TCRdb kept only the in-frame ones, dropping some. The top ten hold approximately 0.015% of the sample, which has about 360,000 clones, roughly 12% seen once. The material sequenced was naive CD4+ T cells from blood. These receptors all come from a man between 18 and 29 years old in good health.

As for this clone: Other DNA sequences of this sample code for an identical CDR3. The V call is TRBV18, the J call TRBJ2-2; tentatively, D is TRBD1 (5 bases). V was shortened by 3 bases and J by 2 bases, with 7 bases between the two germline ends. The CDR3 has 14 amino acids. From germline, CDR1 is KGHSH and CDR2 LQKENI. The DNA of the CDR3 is TGTGCCAGCTCACCGACAGCTAACACCGGGGAGCTGTTTTTT. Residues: CASSPTANTGELFF. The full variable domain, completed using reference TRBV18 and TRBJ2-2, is NAGVMQNPRHLVRRRGQEARLRCSPMKGHSHVYWYRQLPEEGLKFMVYLQKENIIDESGMPKERFSAEFPKEGPSILRIQQVVRGDSAAYFCASSPTANTGELFFGEGSRLTVL.

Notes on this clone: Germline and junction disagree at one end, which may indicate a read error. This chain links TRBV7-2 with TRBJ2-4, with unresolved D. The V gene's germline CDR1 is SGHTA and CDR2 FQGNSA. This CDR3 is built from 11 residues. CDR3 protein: CASSLAGVQYF. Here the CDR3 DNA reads TGTGCAAGCAGCTTAGCTGGAGTTCAGTACTTC.

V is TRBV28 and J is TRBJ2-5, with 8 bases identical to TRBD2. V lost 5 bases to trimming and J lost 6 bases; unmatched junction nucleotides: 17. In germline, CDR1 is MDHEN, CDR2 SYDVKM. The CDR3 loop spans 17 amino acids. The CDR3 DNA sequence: TGTGCCAGCAGTCCATACCCCCCGCGACGGGGGGGAAAGACCCAGTACTTC. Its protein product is CASSPYPPRRGGKTQYF. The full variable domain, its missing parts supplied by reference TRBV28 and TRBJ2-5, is DVKVTQSSRYLVKRTGEKVFLECVQDMDHENMFWYRQDPGLGLRLIYFSYDVKMKEKGDIPEGYSVSREKKERFSLILESASTNQTSMYLCASSPYPPRRGGKTQYFGPGTRLLVL.

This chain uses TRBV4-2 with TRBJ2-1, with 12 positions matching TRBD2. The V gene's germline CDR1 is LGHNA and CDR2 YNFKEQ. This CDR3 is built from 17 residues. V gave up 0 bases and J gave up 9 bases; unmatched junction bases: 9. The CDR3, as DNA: TGTGCCAGCAGCCAAGAGGAGGCTAGCGGGGGGGCAGGTGAGCAGTTCTTC. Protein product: CASSQEEASGGAGEQFF.

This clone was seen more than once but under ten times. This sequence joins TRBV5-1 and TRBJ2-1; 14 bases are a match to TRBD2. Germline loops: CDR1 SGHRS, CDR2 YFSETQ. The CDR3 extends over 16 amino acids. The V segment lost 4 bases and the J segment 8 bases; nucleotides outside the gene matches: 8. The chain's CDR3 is CASSRSGLAGVDEQFF. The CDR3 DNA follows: TGCGCCAGCAGCCGATCGGGACTAGCGGGAGTTGATGAGCAGTTCTTC.

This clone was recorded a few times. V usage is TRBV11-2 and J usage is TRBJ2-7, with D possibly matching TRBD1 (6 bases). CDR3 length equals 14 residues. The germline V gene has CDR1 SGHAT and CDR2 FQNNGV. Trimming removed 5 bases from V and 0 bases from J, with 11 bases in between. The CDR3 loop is CASSQGTTSYEQYF. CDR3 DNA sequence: TGTGCCAGCAGCCAGGGGACAACCTCCTACGAGCAGTACTTC.

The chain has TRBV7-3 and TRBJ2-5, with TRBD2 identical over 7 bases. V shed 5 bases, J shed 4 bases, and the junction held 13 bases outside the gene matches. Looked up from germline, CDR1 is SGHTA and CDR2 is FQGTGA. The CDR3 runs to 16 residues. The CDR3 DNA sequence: TGTGCCAGCAGCCCGGTTTTCGCCGGGGGGATAGAGACCCAGTACTTC. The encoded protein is CASSPVFAGGIETQYF.

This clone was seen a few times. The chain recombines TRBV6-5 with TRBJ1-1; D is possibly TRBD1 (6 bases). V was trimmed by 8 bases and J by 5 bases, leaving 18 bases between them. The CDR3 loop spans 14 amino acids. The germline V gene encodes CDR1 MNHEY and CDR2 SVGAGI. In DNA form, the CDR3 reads TGTGCCAGCCAAGATACAGGGAAAATGACTGAAGCTTTCTTT. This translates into CASQDTGKMTEAFF.

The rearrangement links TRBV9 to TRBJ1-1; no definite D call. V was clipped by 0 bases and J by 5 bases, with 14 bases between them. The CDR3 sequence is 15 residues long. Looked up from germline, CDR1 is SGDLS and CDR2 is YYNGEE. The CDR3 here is CASSVGRGIGTEAFF. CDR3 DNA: TGTGCCAGCAGCGTAGGAAGAGGGATCGGGACTGAAGCTTTCTTT.

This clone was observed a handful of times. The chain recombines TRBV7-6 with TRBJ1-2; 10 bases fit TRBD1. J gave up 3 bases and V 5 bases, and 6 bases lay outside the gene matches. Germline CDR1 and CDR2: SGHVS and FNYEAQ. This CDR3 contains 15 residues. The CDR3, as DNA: TGTGCCAGCAGCCCTAGGACAGGGGGGCACTATGGCTACACCTTC. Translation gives CASSPRTGGHYGYTF.

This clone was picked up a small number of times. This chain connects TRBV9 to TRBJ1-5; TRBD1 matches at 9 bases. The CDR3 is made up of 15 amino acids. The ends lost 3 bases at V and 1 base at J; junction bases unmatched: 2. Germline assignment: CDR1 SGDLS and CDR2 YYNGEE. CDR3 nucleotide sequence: TGTGCCAGCAGCGCCGGACAGGGGAGCAATCAGCCCCAGCATTTT. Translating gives CASSAGQGSNQPQHF.

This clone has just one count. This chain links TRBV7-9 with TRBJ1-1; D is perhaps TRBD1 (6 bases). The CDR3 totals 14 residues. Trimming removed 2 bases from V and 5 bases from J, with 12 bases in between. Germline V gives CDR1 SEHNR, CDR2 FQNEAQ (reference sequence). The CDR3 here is CASSLQSGATEAFF. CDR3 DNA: TGTGCCAGCAGCTTACAATCAGGGGCGACTGAAGCTTTCTTT. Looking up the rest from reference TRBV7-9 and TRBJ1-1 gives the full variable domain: DTGVSQNPRHKITKRGQNVTFRCDPISEHNRLYWYRQTLGQGPEFLTYFQNEAQLEKSRLLSDRFSAERPKGSFSTLEIQRTEQGDSAMYLCASSLQSGATEAFFGQGTRLTVV.

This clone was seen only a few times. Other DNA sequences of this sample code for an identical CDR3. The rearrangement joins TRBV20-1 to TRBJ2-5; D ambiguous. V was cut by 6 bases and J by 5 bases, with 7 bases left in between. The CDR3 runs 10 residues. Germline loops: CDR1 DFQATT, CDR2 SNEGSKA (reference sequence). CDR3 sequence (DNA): TGCAGTGCCCTACGGGAGACCCAGTACTTC. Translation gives CSALRETQYF.

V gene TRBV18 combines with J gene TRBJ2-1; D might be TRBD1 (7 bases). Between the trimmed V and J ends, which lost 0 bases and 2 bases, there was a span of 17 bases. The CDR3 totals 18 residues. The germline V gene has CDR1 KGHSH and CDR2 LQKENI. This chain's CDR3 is CASSPPLLLRGAYNEQFF. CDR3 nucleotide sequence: TGTGCCAGCTCACCACCTCTACTACTCAGGGGGGCCTACAATGAGCAGTTCTTC.

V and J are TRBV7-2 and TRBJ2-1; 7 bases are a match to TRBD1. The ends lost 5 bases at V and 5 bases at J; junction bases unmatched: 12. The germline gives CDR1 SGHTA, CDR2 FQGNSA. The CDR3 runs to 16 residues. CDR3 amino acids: CASSPVWTGGNNEQFF. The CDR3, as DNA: TGTGCCAGCAGCCCGGTTTGGACAGGAGGCAACAATGAGCAGTTCTTC.

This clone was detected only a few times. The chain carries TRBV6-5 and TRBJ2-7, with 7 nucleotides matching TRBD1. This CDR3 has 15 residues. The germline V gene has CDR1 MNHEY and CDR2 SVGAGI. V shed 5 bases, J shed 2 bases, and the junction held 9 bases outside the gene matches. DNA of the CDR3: TGTGCCAGCAGTAGGGACAGTCCACCCGCCTACGAGCAGTACTTC. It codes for CASSRDSPPAYEQYF.

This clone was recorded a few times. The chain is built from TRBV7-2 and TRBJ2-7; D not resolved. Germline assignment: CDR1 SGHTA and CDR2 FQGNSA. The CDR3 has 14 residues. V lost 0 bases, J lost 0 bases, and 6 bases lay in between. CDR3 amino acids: CASSLAAHSYEQYF. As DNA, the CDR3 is TGTGCCAGCAGCTTAGCGGCTCACTCCTACGAGCAGTACTTC.